This T cell receptor beta chain was recovered during a study of cytomegalovirus exposure and HLA in healthy donors. For the study at large: T cells numbering 150 million to 200 million yielded some 100 million unique TCR beta sequences in an earlier analysis. Of the donors genotyped, about 390 in all, 75% to 85% fell in the Caucasian-associated ancestry cluster.

Primers: 60 Vbeta forward and 13 Jbeta reverse. Only in-frame clones appear in the TCRdb table, and some are missing; sequencing was by immunoSEQ multiplex PCR. The sample comprises approximately 160,000 clones, approximately 72% of which are singletons, and about 1.3% rests with the top ten. The clonotype comes from a man aged 18 to 29 in good health and CMV-seronegative. The sample comprised PBMCs.

The CDR3 DNA sequence: TGTGCCAGTAGTATCCCAGGGCGAGAGACCCAGTACTTC. Encoded protein: CASSIPGRETQYF. The chain joins TRBV19 to TRBJ2-5, with D possibly matching TRBD1 (5 bases). CDR3 length: 13 amino acids. The germline V gene has CDR1 LNHDA and CDR2 SQIVND (reference sequence). V gave up 3 bases and J gave up 4 bases, with 9 bases separating them.